These 27 T cell receptor beta chains were sequenced from one sample in a study of blood T cell repertoires in COVID-19. Assay used: immunoSEQ multiplex PCR; TCRdb lists only in-frame clones, some missing. This table has some 190,000 clones, approximately 91% appearing once. The sequenced sample consisted of peripheral blood. These receptor sequences come from a young man with acute or convalescent COVID-19.

The chain uses TRBV4-1 and TRBJ2-5; weak D call: TRBD2 (5 bases). Germline assignment: CDR1 MGHRA and CDR2 YSYEKL. The CDR3 is 15 residues long. V shed 4 bases and J shed 0 bases, with 12 bases lying between them. The CDR3 is CASSPTLVYQETQYF. CDR3 sequence (DNA): TGCGCCAGCAGCCCCACACTAGTCTACCAAGAGACCCAGTACTTC.

Of note for this clone: A read error may account for a junction end that differs from germline. The chain carries TRBV4-2 and TRBJ1-3; possible D gene TRBD1, 6 bases. The V gene's germline CDR1 is LGHNA and CDR2 YNFKEQ. The CDR3 is made up of 13 amino acids. The CDR3 sequence is CASSQEVRQGNDF. The CDR3 coding sequence is TGTGCCAGCAGCCAAGAAGTCAGGCAGGGGAATGATTTT.

The V and J genes are TRBV5-1 and TRBJ1-2, with unresolved D. V lost 0 bases, J lost 4 bases, and 7 bases lay in between. Germline CDR1 and CDR2: SGHRS and YFSETQ. The CDR3 has 13 residues. CDR3 protein: CASSLDTVYGYTF. CDR3 in DNA: TGCGCCAGCAGCTTGGATACAGTCTATGGCTACACCTTC.

CDR3 region: CASSVRGIANEQFF. CDR3 sequence (DNA): TGTGCCAGCAGCGTAAGGGGGATTGCCAATGAGCAGTTCTTC. The chain has TRBV9 and TRBJ2-1; possible D gene TRBD1, 6 bases. The V gene lost 1 base and the J gene lost 6 bases, with 11 bases spanning the gap. CDR3 length equals 14 residues. The germline V gene encodes CDR1 SGDLS and CDR2 YYNGEE.

This sequence joins TRBV10-2 and TRBJ2-3, with 10 nucleotides matching TRBD2. There are 14 residues in the CDR3. V lost 6 bases and J lost 6; bases outside the gene matches: 6. Per germline, CDR1 WSHSY and CDR2 SAAADI. CDR3 in DNA: TGCGCCAGCAGGGCTAGCGGGAGTGCGGATACGCAGTATTTT. Amino acid sequence: CASRASGSADTQYF.

The V and J genes are TRBV2 and TRBJ2-1; TRBD2 agrees at 15 bases. The CDR3 runs to 15 residues. Germline CDR1 reads SNHLY; CDR2 reads FYNNEI. J was trimmed by 8 bases and V by 3 bases; bases with no gene match: 2. The CDR3 coding sequence is TGTGCCAGCAGTGAGCGGACTAGCGGGGGGGATGAGCAGTTCTTC. As protein: CASSERTSGGDEQFF.

The chain links TRBV7-2 to TRBJ2-1; 7 positions match TRBD2. CDR3 length: 14 residues. In germline, CDR1 is SGHTA, CDR2 FQGNSA. Trimming removed 3 bases from V and 8 bases from J; junction bases left unmatched: 7. The chain's CDR3 is CASSFAMGGDEQFF. The CDR3 DNA reads TGTGCCAGCAGCTTCGCCATGGGAGGGGATGAGCAGTTCTTC.

This clone was picked up one time. The chain is built from TRBV28 and TRBJ1-1; TRBD1 matches at 7 bases. The CDR3 contains 15 residues. J gave up 0 bases and V 5 bases, and 6 bases lay outside the gene matches. Germline values: CDR1 MDHEN, CDR2 SYDVKM. CDR3 region: CASSASGQLNTEAFF. The CDR3 bases are TGTGCCAGCAGTGCCTCGGGACAGCTGAACACTGAAGCTTTCTTT.

The J gene is TRBJ1-2, the V gene TRBV7-9; no reliable D call. The length of the CDR3 is 15 residues. Trimming cost V 4 bases and J 6 bases, with 18 bases left between them. CDR1 SEHNR and CDR2 FQNEAQ come from the germline V gene (reference sequence). The chain's CDR3 is CASSSPLETDHGYTF. The CDR3 DNA reads as TGTGCCAGCAGCTCGCCTTTGGAGACGGATCATGGCTACACCTTC.

The chain recombines TRBV6-6 with TRBJ1-2; D may be TRBD1 (5 bases). Trimming pared 2 bases from V and 4 bases from J, leaving 8 bases between. Germline loops: CDR1 MNHNY, CDR2 SVGAGI (reference sequence). The CDR3 totals 13 residues. The CDR3: CASSYDSGYGYTF. CDR3 sequence (DNA): TGTGCCAGCAGTTACGACAGTGGCTATGGCTACACCTTC.

The chain carries TRBV7-2 and TRBJ1-1; 8 nucleotides align to TRBD1. Germline V lookup: CDR1 SGHTA, CDR2 FQGNSA. V lost 2 bases to trimming and J lost 1 base; unmatched junction nucleotides: 12. The CDR3 is 18 amino acids. As DNA, the CDR3 is TGTGCCAGCAGCTTATGGGCTGGTTCAGGGGGCCGGAACACTGAAGCTTTCTTT. Residues: CASSLWAGSGGRNTEAFF.

The chain couples TRBV6-1 to TRBJ1-2, with 10 bases fitting TRBD1. The CDR3 has 13 residues. Germline CDR1 reads MNHNS; CDR2 reads SASEGT. V lost 6 bases, J lost 8 bases, and 6 bases stayed unmatched. The CDR3 coding sequence is TGTGCCAGCAGCCCCGACAGGGGGCAGGGCTACACCTTC. It translates to CASSPDRGQGYTF.

The chain recombines TRBV6-1 with TRBJ2-5; TRBD2 matches at 12 bases. This CDR3 has 16 residues. V trimming: 4 bases; J trimming: 2 bases; junction bases outside the gene matches: 5. Germline-derived CDR1 and CDR2 are MNHNS and SASEGT. Written as DNA, the CDR3 is TGTGCCAGCAGTGGGTTGACTAGCGGGAGACAAGAGACCCAGTACTTC. Translation gives CASSGLTSGRQETQYF.

This chain joins TRBV2 and TRBJ1-5; 8 positions match TRBD1. Germline CDR1 SNHLY, CDR2 FYNNEI. Trimming removed 6 bases from V and 0 bases from J; junction bases left unmatched: 4. The CDR3 spans 15 residues. The CDR3, as DNA: TGTGCCAGCAGCCTGACAGGGGCTAGCAATCAGCCCCAGCATTTT. Amino acids: CASSLTGASNQPQHF.

CDR3 bases: TGTGCCAGCAGCTTAGAGACAGGGTTGGTCACTGAAGCTTTCTTT. Translating it yields CASSLETGLVTEAFF. The chain is built from TRBV7-6 and TRBJ1-1; 7 nucleotides match TRBD1. V shed 1 base and J 4 bases; nucleotides not matched to a gene: 6. This CDR3 has 15 amino acids. The germline CDR1 and CDR2 sequences are SGHVS and FNYEAQ.

The chain links TRBV5-4 to TRBJ2-3, with 11 nucleotides matching TRBD2. V trimming: 2 bases; J trimming: 3 bases; junction bases outside the gene matches: 2. There are 15 residues in the CDR3. Germline CDR1 and CDR2: SGHNT and YYREEE (reference sequence). The CDR3 nucleotides are TGTGCCAGCAGCTTACTAGCGGGGGAAACAGATACGCAGTATTTT. Encoded protein: CASSLLAGETDTQYF.

This chain uses TRBV5-8 with TRBJ2-3; a possible D gene is TRBD2 (7 bases). Trimming removed 0 bases from V and 3 bases from J, with 11 bases in between. There are 15 residues in the CDR3. Germline V gene lookup returns CDR1 SGHTS and CDR2 YDEGEE. The CDR3 loop reads CASSLGGGWTDTQYF. CDR3 nucleotides: TGTGCCAGCAGCTTGGGGGGGGGCTGGACAGATACGCAGTATTTT. Full variable domain (rest looked up from reference TRBV5-8 and TRBJ2-3): EAGVTQSPTHLIKTRGQQATLRCSPISGHTSVYWYQQALGLGLQFLLWYDEGEERNRGNFPPRFSGRQFPNYSSELNVNALELEDSALYLCASSLGGGWTDTQYFGPGTRLTVL.

The rearrangement uses TRBV7-3 and TRBJ1-2, with a possible D match to TRBD1 (5 bases). V lost 0 bases and J lost 10, with 9 bases in between. The germline CDR1 and CDR2 sequences are SGHTA and FQGTGA. The CDR3 runs to 12 residues. Written as DNA, the CDR3 is TGTGCCAGCAGCTTAACGGGGCTGGACTACACCTTC. This sequence encodes CASSLTGLDYTF.

The V and J genes are TRBV10-2 and TRBJ2-1, with D tentatively TRBD2 (6 bases). Germline CDR1 is WSHSY and CDR2 is SAAADI. The V and J ends lost 2 bases and 3 bases respectively, with 17 bases between them. There are 17 residues in the CDR3. The CDR3 loop is CASSEIGRGTRYNEQFF. Here the CDR3 DNA reads TGCGCCAGCAGTGAGATCGGGCGCGGGACTCGCTACAATGAGCAGTTCTTC.

V usage is TRBV7-9 and J usage is TRBJ1-2; 7 nucleotides match TRBD1. V was pared by 5 bases and J by 3 bases, with 12 bases of the junction left unmatched. Germline loops: CDR1 SEHNR, CDR2 FQNEAQ (reference sequence). This CDR3 contains 16 residues. The CDR3 nucleotides read TGTGCCAGCAGCCCAATCCAGGGGGTGTTGGACTATGGCTACACCTTC. It specifies CASSPIQGVLDYGYTF.

The J gene is TRBJ1-6, the V gene TRBV28; TRBD1 aligns across 7 bases. CDR3 size: 15 residues. Trimming cost V 7 bases and J 5 bases; bases outside gene matches: 8. Germline V gene data show CDR1 as MDHEN and CDR2 as SYDVKM. This chain's CDR3 is CASTRRQGDNSPLHF. CDR3 in DNA: TGTGCCAGCACCCGCAGACAGGGAGATAATTCACCCCTCCACTTT.

This chain links TRBV5-1 with TRBJ1-1, with D unclear. The CDR3 spans 12 residues. The V end was cut by 4 bases, the J end by 1 base, with 5 bases between. Germline CDR1 reads SGHRS; CDR2 reads YFSETQ. CDR3 DNA sequence: TGCGCCAGCAGCGAGGGGAACACTGAAGCTTTCTTT. Its translation: CASSEGNTEAFF.

The chain combines TRBV15 with TRBJ2-7; TRBD2 matches 8 bases. CDR3 size: 14 residues. CDR1 and CDR2 from the germline V gene are LNHNV and YYDKDF (reference sequence). The V gene end was trimmed by 0 bases and the J gene end by 4 bases; junction bases not matched to a gene: 2. This chain's CDR3 is CATSRERGAYEQYF. The CDR3 nucleotides are TGTGCCACCAGCAGAGAGCGGGGGGCATACGAGCAGTACTTC. Combining the CDR3 with reference TRBV15 and TRBJ2-7 gives the whole variable domain DAMVIQNPRYQVTQFGKPVTLSCSQTLNHNVMYWYQQKSSQAPKLLFHYYDKDFNNEADTPDNFQSRRPNTSFCFLDIRSPGLGDTAMYLCATSRERGAYEQYFGPGTRLTVT.

J is TRBJ1-1 and V is TRBV7-9, with no clear D. The V end was cut by 3 bases, the J end by 3 bases, with 2 bases between. Germline V gene data show CDR1 as SEHNR and CDR2 as FQNEAQ (reference sequence). The CDR3 extends over 11 amino acids. The CDR3 bases are TGTGCCAGCAGCTTCGACACTGAAGCTTTCTTT. Translating it yields CASSFDTEAFF.

This chain joins TRBV30 and TRBJ2-7, with D perhaps TRBD2 (5 bases). V was clipped by 4 bases and J by 3 bases, with 16 bases between them. The CDR3 is made up of 14 amino acids. Germline V gene sequence: CDR1 GTSNPN, CDR2 SVGIG (reference sequence). This CDR3 is CAWKTDLRGYEQYF. CDR3 nucleotide sequence: TGTGCCTGGAAAACTGACTTACGGGGCTACGAGCAGTACTTC. The full variable domain, with the rest looked up from reference TRBV30 and TRBJ2-7, is SQTIHQWPATLVQPVGSPLSLECTVEGTSNPNLYWYRQAAGRGLQLLFYSVGIGQISSEVPQNLSASRPQDRQFILSSKKLLLSDSGFYLCAWKTDLRGYEQYFGPGTRLTVT.

This chain links TRBV30 with TRBJ1-3; TRBD1 matches at 8 bases. The CDR3 runs to 16 residues. Germline V gene sequence: CDR1 GTSNPN, CDR2 SVGIG (reference sequence). V dropped 3 bases and J dropped 3; count of bases not matched to a gene: 10. The CDR3 DNA reads TGTGCCTGGAGGCGGCTTCAGGGGGCAGGTGGAAACACCATATATTTT. Encoded protein: CAWRRLQGAGGNTIYF.

The rearrangement uses TRBV5-5 and TRBJ2-3; D perhaps matches TRBD1 (6 bases). Trimming stripped 1 base from V and 2 bases from J, with 17 bases between. CDR3 length: 17 amino acids. The germline CDR1 and CDR2 sequences are SGHKS and YYEKEE (reference sequence). The CDR3 sequence is CASSLLGLGQLTDTQYF. In DNA form, the CDR3 reads TGTGCCAGCAGCTTGTTGGGGTTAGGACAGCTCACAGATACGCAGTATTTT.